This TCR beta chain comes out of a study of sequential checkpoint blockade in melanoma. Study information: After nivolumab or ipilimumab alone, around 20 patients had week-13 rebiopsies.

Treatment in this sample: randomized to nivolumab then ipilimumab (arm A) or the reverse (arm B). There are 15 residues in the CDR3. Germline CDR1 reads MNHGY; CDR2 reads SAAAGT. V was pared by 6 bases and J by 5 bases, with 11 bases of the junction left unmatched. The assay was immunoSEQ multiplex PCR, and TCRdb's table has in-frame clones only and misses some. The sample shows 12,000 or so clones, about 28% of them seen only once. This clone was detected only a few times. The antigen is undetermined. Regarding the study as a whole: Clinical benefit was about 30 times likelier when tumor T-cell fraction and clonality increased.

This clonotype originated in a human donor with melanoma. This chain connects TRBV6-8 to TRBJ1-2, with 8 bases identical to TRBD1. The input for sequencing was tumor tissue (inferred from file names), taken from a patient given nivolumab and ipilimumab in sequence. CDR3 residues: CASSDRGPSRYGYTF. CDR3 sequence (DNA): TGTGCCAGCAGCGACAGGGGCCCCTCTAGATATGGCTACACCTTC.